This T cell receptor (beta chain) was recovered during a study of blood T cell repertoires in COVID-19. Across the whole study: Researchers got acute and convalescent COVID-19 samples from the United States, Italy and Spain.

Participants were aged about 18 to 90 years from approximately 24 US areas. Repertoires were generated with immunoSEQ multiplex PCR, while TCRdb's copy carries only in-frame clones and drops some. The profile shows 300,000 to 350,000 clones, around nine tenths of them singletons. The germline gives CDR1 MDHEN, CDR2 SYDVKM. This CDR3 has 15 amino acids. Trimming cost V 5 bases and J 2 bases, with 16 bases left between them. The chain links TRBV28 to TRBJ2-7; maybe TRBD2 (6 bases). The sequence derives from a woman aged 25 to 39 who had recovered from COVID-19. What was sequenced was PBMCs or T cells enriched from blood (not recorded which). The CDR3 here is CASSENRWGAYEQYF. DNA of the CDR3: TGTGCCAGCAGTGAAAACAGGTGGGGGGCCTACGAGCAGTACTTC.